The rows below give T cell receptor beta chains drawn from one sample of a study of graft-versus-host responses after intestinal transplantation. Only in-frame clones appear in the TCRdb table, and some are missing; sequencing was by immunoSEQ multiplex PCR. Of around 110,000 clones listed, 90% were seen once; the top ten hold about 0.18%. Their recognized antigens are unknown. This sample comprised unstimulated CD4+ T cells sorted from spleen or lymph node cells, obtained before intestinal transplant. The origin of the receptors is a human donor who received an intestinal transplant. Both conserved end residues are part of each CDR3. A D gene is named only where the DNA matches it firmly. Clone size is shown for a subset of rows, as once, few, many or a class of expanded clone.

>NA|TRBJ1-2|TRBV27|NA
TGTGCCAGCTTACCGGGTCCTAGCTATGGCTACACCTTC
CASLPGPSYGYTF
>NA|TRBJ2-6|TRBV19|NA
TGTGCCAGTAGTACAGGGTTCTTTCTCCGGGCCAACGTCCTGACTTTC
CASSTGFFLRANVLTF
>NA|TRBJ2-7|TRBV7-2|TRBD1
TGTGCCAGCAGCCTAGGGGGACAGGTCGTCGGCGAGCAGTACTTC
CASSLGGQVVGEQYF
>NA|TRBJ1-4|TRBV9|TRBD1
TGTGCCAGCAGCTCAACAGGGGCGACGAATGAAAAACTGTTTTTT
CASSSTGATNEKLFF
>NA|TRBJ2-6|TRBV19|TRBD2
TGTGCCAGTACGAAGTGGGGGGGAACTGGGGCCAACGTCCTGACTTTC
CASTKWGGTGANVLTF
>once|TRBJ2-5|TRBV5-1|NA
TGCGCCAGCAGCTCCGAACCATTGCGGGAAGAGACCCAGTACTTC
CASSSEPLREETQYF
>NA|TRBJ2-2|TRBV11-2|NA
TGTGCCAGCAGCTTAGATCGGGGACTCCCGATGGTGTTTTTT
CASSLDRGLPMVFF
>few|TRBJ1-1|TRBV6-5|TRBD1
TGTGCCAGCAGTTACCTCCATTGGACAGGCGACACTGAAGCTTTCTTT
CASSYLHWTGDTEAFF
>NA|TRBJ2-7|TRBV6-1|TRBD2
TGTGCCAGCAGTGTACGGACTAGCTTTTACTCCTACGAGCAGTACTTC
CASSVRTSFYSYEQYF
>NA|TRBJ1-5|TRBV19|NA
TGTGCCAGTAGTATTCCGGGACACCCTAGCAATCAGCCCCAGCATTTT
CASSIPGHPSNQPQHF
>NA|TRBJ2-1|TRBV10-3|TRBD2
TGTGCCATCAGTGAACAGGTCTTAGCGGGAGGCTCCTACAATGAGCAGTTCTTC
CAISEQVLAGGSYNEQFF
>NA|TRBJ2-3|TRBV28|TRBD2
TGTGCCAGCAGTTTACTCGGCAGCGGGACCCCGGGGGGTTGGCAGTATTTT
CASSLLGSGTPGGWQYF
>NA|TRBJ2-7|TRBV6-5|TRBD2
TGTGCCAGCAGTTACTTAACTAGCGGGAGGCCCTACGAGCAGTACTTC
CASSYLTSGRPYEQYF
>NA|TRBJ1-4|TRBV5-4|TRBD1
TGTGCCAGCAGCTTGAGGACAGGGGGCGGACGGGCGAATGAAAAACTGTTTTTT
CASSLRTGGGRANEKLFF
>NA|TRBJ1-1|TRBV2|NA
TGTGCCAGCAGTGAAGTTTCCTCGGGGAACACTGAAGCTTTCTTT
CASSEVSSGNTEAFF
>NA|TRBJ2-5|TRBV19|NA
TGTGCCAGTAGTCGCGGGAATCAAGAGACCCAGTACTTC
CASSRGNQETQYF
>NA|TRBJ1-1|TRBV7-9|TRBD1
TGTGCCAGCAGCGTAGCTGACAGGGGGCTTACTGAAGCTTTCTTT
CASSVADRGLTEAFF
>NA|TRBJ2-3|TRBV29-1|NA
TGCAGCGTTGATTCTAAGGGGCCGCTTTACACAGATACGCAGTATTTT
CSVDSKGPLYTDTQYF
>few|TRBJ1-1|TRBV7-9|NA
TGTGCCAGCAGCCAATTTCGGACAGCGAACACTGAAGCTTTCTTT
CASSQFRTANTEAFF
>NA|TRBJ1-5|TRBV28|NA
TGTGCCAGCAGTCCCCGTCCCCTTTATCAGCCCCAGCATTTT
CASSPRPLYQPQHF
>NA|TRBJ2-1|TRBV10-2|NA
TGCGCCAGCACCTGGTTGAGGGAACCGGGCAATGAGCAGTTCTTC
CASTWLREPGNEQFF
>NA|TRBJ1-1|TRBV7-2|TRBD1
TGTGCCAGCAGCCAGACAGGGGGGTCTGAAGCTTTCTTT
CASSQTGGSEAFF
>NA|TRBJ1-4|TRBV2|NA
TGTGCCTGCAAAAAAGCGGGGACGGATGAAAAACTGTTTTTT
CACKKAGTDEKLFF
>NA|TRBJ1-2|TRBV5-4|TRBD1
TGTGCCAGCAGCCGACAGGGGGCCGACTATGGCTACACCTTC
CASSRQGADYGYTF
>NA|TRBJ2-5|TRBV6-5|NA
TGTGCCAGCATGAGCTACCAAGAGACCCAGTACTTC
CASMSYQETQYF
>once|TRBJ2-1|TRBV4-1|TRBD2
TGCGCCAGCAGCCTGGAGGGACTAGTGGGATACAATGAGCAGTTCTTC
CASSLEGLVGYNEQFF
>few|TRBJ1-2|TRBV19|NA
TGTGCCAGTAGTATACAGGGGAACTATGGCTACACCTTC
CASSIQGNYGYTF
>NA|TRBJ2-7|TRBV19|NA
TGTGCCAGTACCAACCCTAAGGCAGGTACCTACGAGCAGTACTTC
CASTNPKAGTYEQYF
>NA|TRBJ1-6|TRBV5-1|TRBD1
TGCGCCAGCAGCTTAGTCGGGACGAACCCCGGGACAGGGGGCCCACCCCTCCACTTT
CASSLVGTNPGTGGPPLHF
>NA|TRBJ2-2|TRBV9|NA
TGTGCCAGCAGCGTAGTGCCGGTGGCCGGGGAGCTGTTTTTT
CASSVVPVAGELFF
>NA|TRBJ2-3|TRBV7-6|NA
TGTGCCAGCAGCTTAGTTGCCTACACAGATACGCAGTATTTT
CASSLVAYTDTQYF
>NA|TRBJ2-3|TRBV7-2|TRBD1
TGTGCCAGCAGCTTTCAATCGACAGGGAAAACAGATACGCAGTATTTT
CASSFQSTGKTDTQYF
>NA|TRBJ1-5|TRBV30|TRBD1
TGTGCCTGCGCACAGGGGGCGAATCAGCCCCAGCATTTT
CACAQGANQPQHF
>few|TRBJ1-3|TRBV5-1|NA
TGCGCCAGCAGCTTACAGACAGGAAACACCATATATTTT
CASSLQTGNTIYF
>NA|TRBJ2-7|TRBV5-1|TRBD1
TGCGCCAGCAGCTTTGGGCAGGGGGCCGCCTACGAGCAGTACTTC
CASSFGQGAAYEQYF
>NA|TRBJ2-1|TRBV11-1|NA
TGTGCCAGCAGCTCACAGGAGCCCCGGGTGCAGTTCTTC
CASSSQEPRVQFF
>once|TRBJ2-3|TRBV5-6|TRBD1
TGTGCCAGCAGCCTCCTCCGGGACAGGGGAGCAGATACGCAGTATTTT
CASSLLRDRGADTQYF
>NA|TRBJ2-1|TRBV5-4|NA
TGTGCCAGCAGTTTTAGCGGATACTCCTACAATGAGCAGTTCTTC
CASSFSGYSYNEQFF
>NA|TRBJ1-3|TRBV27|NA
TGTGCCAGCAGGCAGGGCTTTGGGCAATCTGGAAACACCATATATTTT
CASRQGFGQSGNTIYF
>NA|TRBJ2-3|TRBV5-1|TRBD2
TGCGCCAGCAGCTTCCTAGCGGGGGGGGCAGATACGCAGTATTTT
CASSFLAGGADTQYF
>NA|TRBJ2-1|TRBV5-4|TRBD2
TGTGCCAGCAGCTTGGGACTAGCGGGGGCCTACAATGAGCAGTTCTTC
CASSLGLAGAYNEQFF
>NA|TRBJ1-1|TRBV11-3|TRBD1
TGTGCCAGCAGCTTAGATGGAAGGGGACAGGTTTTCTTT
CASSLDGRGQVFF
>NA|TRBJ1-5|TRBV5-1|TRBD1
TGCGCCAGCTCTCTAACAGGGGGCAATCAGCCCCAGCATTTT
CASSLTGGNQPQHF
>NA|TRBJ2-1|TRBV29-1|NA
TGCAGCGTTGGGGTGGGCTTAATTAGTCGCAATGAGCAGTTCTTC
CSVGVGLISRNEQFF
>NA|TRBJ2-3|TRBV10-3|TRBD2
TGTGCCCTGGGACTAGTGGGTTCAACGCAGTATTTT
CALGLVGSTQYF
>NA|TRBJ1-3|TRBV21-1|NA
TGTGCCAGCAGCACACAGGGGGCGTCTGGAAACACCATATATTTT
CASSTQGASGNTIYF
>NA|TRBJ2-7|TRBV6-5|TRBD1
TGTGCCAGCAGACTCACACAGGGGGGCCCTACCGAGCAGTACTTC
CASRLTQGGPTEQYF
>NA|TRBJ1-2|TRBV28|TRBD1
TGTGCCAGCAGTAATCTGGACAGGTGGTCAGCTTTTAACTATGGCTACACCTTC
CASSNLDRWSAFNYGYTF
>once|TRBJ2-1|TRBV18|TRBD2
TGTGCCAGCTCACCATATAGCGGGAGGTTGGATGAGCAGTTCTTC
CASSPYSGRLDEQFF
>NA|TRBJ2-6|TRBV18|NA
TGTGCCAGCTCACGTATAGGGGTCTCTGGGGCCAACGTCCTGACTTTC
CASSRIGVSGANVLTF
>few|TRBJ1-4|TRBV6-1|NA
TGTGCCAGCAGTGAAGAGTATGCAGGTCCGAATGAAAAACTGTTTTTT
CASSEEYAGPNEKLFF
>few|TRBJ1-2|TRBV28|NA
TGTGCCAGCAGTTTCGTCAGGGGTCCATCATATGGCTACACCTTC
CASSFVRGPSYGYTF
>NA|TRBJ2-6|TRBV5-1|TRBD1
TGCGCCAGCAGTAAAGGGGGGACAGGGGACCCTGGGGCCAACGTCCTGACTTTC
CASSKGGTGDPGANVLTF
>NA|TRBJ2-1|TRBV5-1|TRBD1
TGCGCCAGCAGCCTATCCCCGGGACAGGCAGTCAATGAGCAGTTCTTC
CASSLSPGQAVNEQFF
>NA|TRBJ2-7|TRBV2|TRBD1
TGTGCCACCCACCGGGACAGGGGTTCCTACGAGCAGTACTTC
CATHRDRGSYEQYF
>NA|TRBJ2-5|TRBV19|NA
TGTGCCAGTAGTAAGGGTTCGGCGGGAACGTACCAAGAGACCCAGTACTTC
CASSKGSAGTYQETQYF
>NA|TRBJ2-2|TRBV11-3|NA
TGTGCCAGCAGCTTACTAGCCGGGGAGCTGTTTTTT
CASSLLAGELFF
>NA|TRBJ2-1|TRBV27|NA
TGTGCCAGCAGTTTATTCCTCGGGAGCTCCTACAATGAGCAGTTCTTC
CASSLFLGSSYNEQFF